The 17 T cell receptor beta chains below were found in one sample sequenced in a study of blood T cell repertoires in COVID-19. Clones were sequenced by immunoSEQ multiplex PCR, and TCRdb holds only the in-frame ones, with some missing. This table holds approximately 24,000 clones, 89% found once. Sequencing was done on a sample of peripheral blood. These receptors were collected from a human donor in a cohort sampled during active COVID-19.

This chain joins TRBV19 and TRBJ1-3; possible D gene TRBD1, 5 bases. Germline V CDR1 and CDR2: LNHDA, SQIVND (reference sequence). The CDR3 sequence is 15 residues long. V lost 4 bases, J lost 0 bases, and 10 bases lay in between. CDR3 loop: CASSRDRFSGNTIYF. The CDR3 DNA reads TGTGCCAGTAGTAGAGACAGATTCTCTGGAAACACCATATATTTT.

The gene calls are TRBV27 and TRBJ2-7; D may be TRBD2 (6 bases). Trimming pared 4 bases from V and 6 bases from J, leaving 16 bases between. From germline, CDR1 is MNHEY and CDR2 SMNVEV (reference sequence). The CDR3 runs 14 residues. CDR3 nucleotides: TGTGCCAGCAGTTCTCTCGGGACTCTCAGCGAGCAGTACTTC. Translation: CASSSLGTLSEQYF.

The chain has TRBV2 and TRBJ1-3; TRBD1 matches at 12 bases. The J segment lost 7 bases and the V segment lost 6 bases, leaving 16 bases of the junction unmatched. The CDR3 extends over 18 amino acids. CDR1 is SNHLY, CDR2 FYNNEI, per germline. In DNA, the CDR3 is TGTGCCAGCAGGTTACCGGGACAGGGGGCATCGTCGTGGAACACCATATATTTT. Protein: CASRLPGQGASSWNTIYF.

V gene TRBV19 combines with J gene TRBJ1-1; D may be TRBD1 (5 bases). With 5 bases removed from V and 0 bases from J, the gap between germline ends came to 10 bases. Germline V gives CDR1 LNHDA, CDR2 SQIVND (reference sequence). The CDR3 is 14 amino acids. Here the CDR3 reads CASSAGRLNTEAFF. DNA for the CDR3: TGTGCCAGTAGTGCGGGACGGTTGAACACTGAAGCTTTCTTT. Supplemented by reference TRBV19 and TRBJ1-1, the full variable domain reads DGGITQSPKYLFRKEGQNVTLSCEQNLNHDAMYWYRQDPGQGLRLIYYSQIVNDFQKGDIAEGYSVSREKKESFPLTVTSAQKNPTAFYLCASSAGRLNTEAFFGQGTRLTVV.

This chain joins TRBV11-2 and TRBJ2-7; D is undetermined. CDR3 length: 14 amino acids. Trimming stripped 2 bases from V and 0 bases from J, with 8 bases between. Germline assignment: CDR1 SGHAT and CDR2 FQNNGV. The CDR3 loop is CASSLSEYSYEQYF. The CDR3 region has the DNA TGTGCCAGCAGCTTAAGCGAGTACTCCTACGAGCAGTACTTC.

The V gene is TRBV5-6, the J gene TRBJ2-7; 9 bases map to TRBD2. Unmatched junction bases numbered 5, after V lost 1 base and J lost 3 bases. The germline gives CDR1 SGHDT, CDR2 YYEEEE. This CDR3 has 15 residues. The chain's CDR3 is CASSLLRGGNYEQYF. CDR3 bases: TGTGCCAGCAGCTTGCTGCGGGGGGGAAACTACGAGCAGTACTTC.

This clone was seen a single time. This chain links TRBV5-1 with TRBJ2-7, with 11 bases identical to TRBD1. The germline V gene has CDR1 SGHRS and CDR2 YFSETQ. V lost 4 bases, J lost 6 bases, and 9 bases stayed unmatched. The length of the CDR3 is 15 residues. As DNA, the CDR3 is TGCGCCAGCAGCCACGCCGGGACAGGGGGTATCGAGCAGTACTTC. Its protein is CASSHAGTGGIEQYF.

CDR3 sequence reads: CASGEGITEAFF. DNA of the CDR3: TGTGCCAGCGGGGAGGGAATCACTGAAGCTTTCTTT. The J gene is TRBJ1-1, the V gene TRBV7-3; D unresolved. Germline values: CDR1 SGHTA, CDR2 FQGTGA. The CDR3 spans 12 residues. Trimming removed 8 bases from V and 4 bases from J, with 11 bases in between.

This chain's CDR3 is CASSFRGGIDGYTF. Here the CDR3 DNA reads TGTGCCAGCAGTTTCCGGGGAGGGATCGACGGCTACACCTTC. V is TRBV6-5 and J is TRBJ1-2, with unresolved D. Germline V gene data show CDR1 as MNHEY and CDR2 as SVGAGI. This CDR3 contains 14 residues. The V end was cut by 4 bases, the J end by 8 bases, with 17 bases between.

The rearrangement links TRBV6-2 or TRBV6-3 to TRBJ1-1, with 7 positions matching TRBD1. V was clipped by 5 bases and J by 2 bases; unmatched bases: 8. The V gene's germline CDR1 is MNHEY and CDR2 SVGEGT. The CDR3 is 15 residues long. The CDR3: CASSSYGTANTEAFF. The CDR3 DNA reads TGTGCCAGCAGTAGCTACGGGACAGCTAACACTGAAGCTTTCTTT.

The table lists this clone with a count of one. The chain recombines TRBV7-8 with TRBJ2-1; 8 positions agree with TRBD2. The CDR3 is 16 amino acids. The V segment lost 4 bases and the J segment 10 bases; nucleotides outside the gene matches: 15. Germline CDR1 reads SGHVS; CDR2 reads FQNEAQ. CDR3 nucleotides: TGTGCCAGCAGCTCAGTCGGGACTAGGGCATCGGGCGAGCAGTTCTTC. It encodes CASSSVGTRASGEQFF.

The chain is built from TRBV5-1 and TRBJ2-7; D is ambiguous. The CDR3 has 14 amino acids. The V end lost 4 bases, the J end lost 3 bases, and 14 bases lay between the germline ends. CDR1 is SGHRS and CDR2 is YFSETQ in the germline V gene. The CDR3 nucleotides read TGCGCCAGCAGCCCCTGGGCAGAAGACTACGAGCAGTACTTC. Its protein product is CASSPWAEDYEQYF.

The chain is built from TRBV19 and TRBJ2-2; no clear D gene. Per germline, CDR1 LNHDA and CDR2 SQIVND (reference sequence). Trimming removed 7 bases from V and 6 bases from J, with 18 bases in between. The CDR3 extends over 15 amino acids. The CDR3 bases are TGTGCCAGTAATCATGGCAGGCAAATCTCCGGGGAGCTGTTTTTT. This gives the protein CASNHGRQISGELFF.

The DNA of the CDR3 is TGTGCCAGCTCACCACTCCTAGCGGGAGATCACGAGCAGTACTTC. This codes for CASSPLLAGDHEQYF. The rearrangement links TRBV18 to TRBJ2-7; 10 bases map to TRBD2. The CDR3 has 15 residues. V was clipped by 1 base and J by 5 bases; unmatched bases: 5. Germline V gives CDR1 KGHSH, CDR2 LQKENI.

This chain uses TRBV5-1 with TRBJ2-3; 7 positions agree with TRBD1. The length of the CDR3 is 20 residues. After removal of 3 bases from V and 8 bases from J, the junction contained 27 bases not matched to a gene. Looked up from germline, CDR1 is SGHRS and CDR2 is YFSETQ. The CDR3 bases are TGCGCCAGCAGCTACCCTCCGGGACAGTCCCGCTCCTCCGGGTCCGGTACGCAGTATTTT. Residues: CASSYPPGQSRSSGSGTQYF.

V usage is TRBV2 and J usage is TRBJ1-5; 8 bases match TRBD1. This CDR3 has 14 amino acids. Germline V gene lookup returns CDR1 SNHLY and CDR2 FYNNEI. Losses at the gene ends were 5 bases for V and 6 bases for J; bases not matched to a gene: 6. In nucleotides, the CDR3 is TGTGCCAGCAGTACCGGACAGGGTGGTCAGCCCCAGCATTTT. Its protein product is CASSTGQGGQPQHF.

CDR3 residues: CASTGTLNTEAFF. The CDR3, as DNA: TGTGCCAGTACCGGGACACTAAACACTGAAGCTTTCTTT. The chain couples TRBV19 to TRBJ1-1, with D possibly being TRBD1 (6 bases). The CDR3 sequence is 13 residues long. Germline V gene data show CDR1 as LNHDA and CDR2 as SQIVND (reference sequence). V shed 7 bases and J shed 2 bases, with 11 bases lying between them.